Listed here are 24 T cell receptor beta chains from one sample, sequenced in a study of regulatory T cells in long-lasting Graves disease (dated by TCRdb to about 2021). In the paper's terms, the time point label means: persistent/refractory GD, antithyroid drugs over 5 years with positive TRAb. RNA was extracted from PBMCs in TRIzol for both TCR sequencing and RNA sequencing. The method behind the library was multiplex PCR. The listed sequencing device is Illumina HiSeq 4000. To build TCR beta libraries, CDR3 regions were amplified by Arm-PCR using iRepertoire HTBI primers. The public reads were reanalyzed by TCRdb: fastp trimming at Q25, MiXCR alignment, in-frame beta chains only. Identical CDR3 proteins give one entry, which carries the most common genes and DNA. The sample data list about 430,000 distinct CDR3 sequences, and roughly 21% of these were observed just once. The top ten hold roughly 13% of the sample.

Sample: peripheral blood mononuclear cells (PBMCs), taken when the disease was refractory, from a patient treated with antithyroid drugs. Receptor source: a female donor with Graves disease.

The chain employs TRBV10-3 and TRBJ2-7; D not resolved. The CDR3 consists of 14 residues. V was cut by 7 bases and J by 0 bases, with 13 bases left in between. Germline CDR1 is ENHRY and CDR2 is SYGVKD. Written as DNA, the CDR3 is TGTGCCATCATGCACCCACAGCGCTCCTACGAGCAGTACTTC. It codes for CAIMHPQRSYEQYF.

A few counts support this clonotype. CDR3 residues: CASSQDRGQTLSSSYEQYF. The CDR3 bases are TGTGCCAGCAGCCAAGACAGGGGGCAGACACTTTCTAGCTCCTACGAGCAGTACTTC. The chain recombines TRBV3-1 with TRBJ2-7; TRBD1 agrees at 8 bases. CDR1 is LGHDT, CDR2 YNNKEL, per germline (reference sequence). This CDR3 is 19 amino acids long. Trimming cost V 0 bases and J 0 bases; bases outside gene matches: 13.

This clonotype has a handful of counts. The chain has TRBV19 and TRBJ1-5, with 7 bases aligning to TRBD1. The CDR3 is 16 amino acids. CDR1 is LNHDA, CDR2 SQIVND, per germline (reference sequence). Unmatched junction bases numbered 12, after V lost 10 bases and J lost 0 bases. The CDR3 DNA is TGTGCCACGCATGACAGGGACTACTATAGCAATCAGCCCCAGCATTTT. It specifies CATHDRDYYSNQPQHF.

This clonotype was seen at least ten times. The V and J genes are TRBV2 and TRBJ2-2, with a possible D match to TRBD2 (6 bases). The germline gives CDR1 SNHLY, CDR2 FYNNEI. The CDR3 totals 13 residues. Trimming shortened V by 3 bases and J by 6 bases, and 8 bases separated the two germline ends. Here the CDR3 DNA reads TGTGCCAGCAGTGACTGGGGGGCCGGGGAGCTGTTTTTT. Its protein is CASSDWGAGELFF.

Note on this clonotype: A read error may be the cause here, since a much bigger clone is one base away. The gene calls are TRBV25-1 and TRBJ2-7; possible D gene TRBD1, 6 bases. The CDR3 consists of 14 residues. The germline V gene encodes CDR1 MGHDK and CDR2 SYGVNS. V was cut by 3 bases and J by 4 bases, with 13 bases left in between. CDR3: CASSEGAVPYEQYF. The CDR3 nucleotides read TGTGCCAGCAGTGAGGGGGCAGTTCCATACGAGCAGTACTTC.

This clonotype was observed a few times. The rearrangement uses TRBV19 and TRBJ2-6; 8 nucleotides match TRBD1. Unmatched junction bases numbered 11, after V lost 3 bases and J lost 4 bases. This CDR3 has 18 amino acids. Germline CDR1 LNHDA, CDR2 SQIVND (reference sequence). As DNA, the CDR3 is TGTGCCAGTAGTATTCCCCGGCAGGGGGCTCCGGGGGCCAACGTCCTGACTTTC. Translation: CASSIPRQGAPGANVLTF.

This clonotype was picked up one time. The rearrangement links TRBV30 to TRBJ1-3; D perhaps matches TRBD1 (5 bases). The CDR3 length is 13 residues. V was clipped by 4 bases and J by 1 base, with 8 bases between them. CDR1 and CDR2 from the germline V gene are GTSNPN and SVGIG (reference sequence). The CDR3 sequence is CAWIGESGNTIYF. CDR3 DNA: TGTGCCTGGATAGGGGAGTCTGGAAACACCATATATTTT.

This clonotype was seen many times. The J gene is TRBJ1-4, the V gene TRBV5-1, with unresolved D. With 0 bases removed from V and 0 bases from J, the gap between germline ends came to 6 bases. Germline CDR1 and CDR2: SGHRS and YFSETQ. The CDR3 runs to 15 residues. CDR3 DNA sequence: TGCGCCAGCAGCTTGGGCGGAGCAACTAATGAAAAACTGTTTTTT. Protein product: CASSLGGATNEKLFF.

This clonotype was seen repeatedly, ten times or more. The chain links TRBV2 to TRBJ2-7; 14 bases map to TRBD2. This CDR3 has 14 amino acids. The germline CDR1 and CDR2 sequences are SNHLY and FYNNEI. J was trimmed by 5 bases and V by 8 bases; bases with no gene match: 5. CDR3 coding DNA: TGTGCCAGCTTCCCGGGACTAGCGGGAGACGAGCAGTACTTC. Protein product: CASFPGLAGDEQYF.

This rearrangement joins TRBV6-2 or TRBV6-3 to TRBJ2-1; TRBD2 matches 7 bases. This CDR3 region has 18 residues. CDR1 is MNHEY, CDR2 SVGEGT, per germline. The ends lost 2 bases at V and 0 bases at J; junction bases unmatched: 10. CDR3 amino acids: CASSYPPLAESSYNEQFF. The CDR3 DNA is TGTGCCAGCAGTTACCCCCCTCTAGCGGAAAGCTCCTACAATGAGCAGTTCTTC.

There are many counts of this clonotype. The V and J genes are TRBV29-1 and TRBJ2-5; no firm D call. Per the germline V gene, CDR1 is SQVTM and CDR2 is ANQGSEA. The CDR3 totals 12 residues. V was pared by 2 bases and J by 2 bases, with 6 bases between. CDR3 nucleotide sequence: TGCAGCGTTGAACTTCAGCAAGAGACCCAGTACTTC. This gives the protein CSVELQQETQYF.

This clonotype occurred a few times. This rearrangement joins TRBV5-6 to TRBJ2-5, with D tentatively TRBD1 or TRBD2 (5 bases each). CDR3 length: 14 amino acids. Germline CDR1 is SGHDT and CDR2 is YYEEEE. V was pared by 4 bases and J by 1 base, with 11 bases between. The CDR3 nucleotides are TGTGCCAGCAGCCCAGGGAGTCTCCAAGAGACCCAGTACTTC. Translated, it gives CASSPGSLQETQYF.

This clonotype was observed a handful of times. V usage is TRBV6-1 and J usage is TRBJ1-1; TRBD1 might be the D (6 bases). Trimming removed 7 bases at V and 0 bases at J, with 12 bases between. Per germline, CDR1 MNHNS and CDR2 SASEGT. The CDR3 covers 14 residues. In DNA, the CDR3 is TGTGCCAGCACCTGGACAGACCTGAACACTGAAGCTTTCTTT. Amino acids: CASTWTDLNTEAFF.

The chain links TRBV20-1 to TRBJ1-5, with a tentative D call TRBD1 (6 bases). CDR1 and CDR2 from the germline V gene are DFQATT and SNEGSKA (reference sequence). V lost 6 bases to trimming and J lost 7 bases, with 13 bases between them. The CDR3 has 12 residues. DNA of the CDR3: TGCAGTGCGGCCAGGGGAGACCAGCCCCAGCATTTT. It codes for CSAARGDQPQHF.

This clonotype came up many times. This chain links TRBV15 with TRBJ2-1, with D perhaps TRBD1 (5 bases). Between the trimmed V and J ends, which lost 1 base and 2 bases, there was a span of 18 bases. The CDR3 loop spans 18 amino acids. The germline CDR1 and CDR2 sequences are LNHNV and YYDKDF (reference sequence). CDR3 residues: CATSRVSPALGAYNEQFF. The CDR3 DNA is TGTGCCACCAGCAGAGTATCTCCCGCCTTAGGGGCCTACAATGAGCAGTTCTTC. Full variable domain (rest looked up from reference TRBV15 and TRBJ2-1): DAMVIQNPRYQVTQFGKPVTLSCSQTLNHNVMYWYQQKSSQAPKLLFHYYDKDFNNEADTPDNFQSRRPNTSFCFLDIRSPGLGDTAMYLCATSRVSPALGAYNEQFFGPGTRLTVL.

This clonotype was seen just once. The rearrangement uses TRBV11-2 and TRBJ2-5, with D perhaps given as TRBD1 or TRBD2 (6 bases each). Per germline, CDR1 SGHAT and CDR2 FQNNGV. The V end was cut by 5 bases, the J end by 7 bases, with 14 bases between. The CDR3 is 13 residues long. The CDR3: CASSQGTGGTQYF. The CDR3, as DNA: TGTGCCAGCAGCCAGGGGACTGGCGGGACCCAGTACTTC. Filled out from reference TRBV11-2 and TRBJ2-5, the complete variable domain reads EAGVAQSPRYKIIEKRQSVAFWCNPISGHATLYWYQQILGQGPKLLIQFQNNGVVDDSQLPKDRFSAERLKGVDSTLKIQPAKLEDSAVYLCASSQGTGGTQYFGPGTRLLVL.

This clonotype was observed a few times. This sequence joins TRBV5-4 and TRBJ2-2, with a tentative D call TRBD2 (5 bases). This CDR3 has 15 residues. V shed 7 bases and J shed 4 bases, with 17 bases lying between them. CDR1 SGHNT and CDR2 YYREEE come from the germline V gene (reference sequence). The CDR3 region is CASAVTGRGTGELFF. CDR3 DNA: TGTGCCAGCGCCGTCACTGGGAGAGGCACCGGGGAGCTGTTTTTT.

The table lists this clonotype with a few counts. This rearrangement joins TRBV4-1 to TRBJ2-7, with 10 bases lining up with TRBD2. V was pared by 2 bases and J by 2 bases, with 3 bases of the junction left unmatched. Germline CDR1 is MGHRA and CDR2 is YSYEKL. CDR3 length: 15 residues. The CDR3 nucleotides are TGCGCCAGCAGCCAAAGACTAGCGGGTACCTACGAGCAGTACTTC. This translates into CASSQRLAGTYEQYF.

This rearrangement joins TRBV14 to TRBJ1-2; D might be TRBD1 (6 bases). The germline V gene encodes CDR1 SGHDN and CDR2 FVKESK. V was cut by 0 bases and J by 6 bases, with 14 bases left in between. The CDR3 is 15 residues long. The CDR3 region is CASSQDGGGGHGYTF. CDR3 coding DNA: TGTGCCAGCAGCCAAGATGGAGGTGGGGGCCATGGCTACACCTTC.

This clonotype came up a few times. The chain uses TRBV7-9 and TRBJ2-6; D is unclear. The CDR3 has 17 amino acids. Germline CDR1 is SEHNR and CDR2 is FQNEAQ (reference sequence). V lost 1 base to trimming and J lost 2 bases, with 12 bases between them. For the CDR3, the DNA is TGTGCCAGCAGCTTAGTTGGGCATCCCGCTGGGGCCAACGTCCTGACTTTC. It codes for CASSLVGHPAGANVLTF.

The rearrangement links TRBV20-1 to TRBJ2-7, with 14 bases identical to TRBD2. Trimming removed 4 bases from V and 0 bases from J; junction bases left unmatched: 8. The CDR3 runs to 17 residues. Germline V gives CDR1 DFQATT, CDR2 SNEGSKA (reference sequence). Written as DNA, the CDR3 is TGCAGTGCTACGGGACTAGCGGGAGTTTCGGGCTCCTACGAGCAGTACTTC. It codes for CSATGLAGVSGSYEQYF.

The chain uses TRBV4-1 and TRBJ2-5; D is unresolved. Germline V gives CDR1 MGHRA, CDR2 YSYEKL. The CDR3 consists of 15 residues. Trimming shortened V by 1 base and J by 5 bases, and 14 bases separated the two germline ends. The DNA for the CDR3 is TGCGCCAGCAGCCAAGGAGGCTCGGTTAGGGAGACCCAGTACTTC. This sequence encodes CASSQGGSVRETQYF.

On this clonotype: At one end, the junction sequence differs from germline, possibly due to a read error. CDR3 amino acids: CASSPGEGWYNEQFF. The CDR3 DNA sequence: TGTGCCAGCAGCCCCGGGGAGGGGTGGTACAATGAGCAGTTCTTC. V and J are TRBV5-1 and TRBJ2-1, with 7 nucleotides matching TRBD2. Germline loops: CDR1 SGHRS, CDR2 YFSETQ. The CDR3 contains 15 residues. The full variable domain, rest sourced from reference TRBV5-1 and TRBJ2-1, is KAGVTQTPRYLIKTRGQQVTLSCSPISGHRSVSWYQQTPGQGLQFLFEYFSETQRNKGNFPGRFSGRQFSNSRSEMNVSTLELGDSALYLCASSPGEGWYNEQFFGPGTRLTVL.

This clonotype showed up many times. The chain recombines TRBV24-1 with TRBJ1-1, with 7 bases lining up with TRBD1. The CDR3 loop spans 16 amino acids. The germline CDR1 and CDR2 sequences are KGHDR and SFDVKD. The V and J ends lost 2 bases and 0 bases, in that order; junction bases with no gene match: 5. The CDR3 DNA sequence: TGTGCCACCAGTGATTCAGCAGGGGGATTGAACACTGAAGCTTTCTTT. This gives the protein CATSDSAGGLNTEAFF.